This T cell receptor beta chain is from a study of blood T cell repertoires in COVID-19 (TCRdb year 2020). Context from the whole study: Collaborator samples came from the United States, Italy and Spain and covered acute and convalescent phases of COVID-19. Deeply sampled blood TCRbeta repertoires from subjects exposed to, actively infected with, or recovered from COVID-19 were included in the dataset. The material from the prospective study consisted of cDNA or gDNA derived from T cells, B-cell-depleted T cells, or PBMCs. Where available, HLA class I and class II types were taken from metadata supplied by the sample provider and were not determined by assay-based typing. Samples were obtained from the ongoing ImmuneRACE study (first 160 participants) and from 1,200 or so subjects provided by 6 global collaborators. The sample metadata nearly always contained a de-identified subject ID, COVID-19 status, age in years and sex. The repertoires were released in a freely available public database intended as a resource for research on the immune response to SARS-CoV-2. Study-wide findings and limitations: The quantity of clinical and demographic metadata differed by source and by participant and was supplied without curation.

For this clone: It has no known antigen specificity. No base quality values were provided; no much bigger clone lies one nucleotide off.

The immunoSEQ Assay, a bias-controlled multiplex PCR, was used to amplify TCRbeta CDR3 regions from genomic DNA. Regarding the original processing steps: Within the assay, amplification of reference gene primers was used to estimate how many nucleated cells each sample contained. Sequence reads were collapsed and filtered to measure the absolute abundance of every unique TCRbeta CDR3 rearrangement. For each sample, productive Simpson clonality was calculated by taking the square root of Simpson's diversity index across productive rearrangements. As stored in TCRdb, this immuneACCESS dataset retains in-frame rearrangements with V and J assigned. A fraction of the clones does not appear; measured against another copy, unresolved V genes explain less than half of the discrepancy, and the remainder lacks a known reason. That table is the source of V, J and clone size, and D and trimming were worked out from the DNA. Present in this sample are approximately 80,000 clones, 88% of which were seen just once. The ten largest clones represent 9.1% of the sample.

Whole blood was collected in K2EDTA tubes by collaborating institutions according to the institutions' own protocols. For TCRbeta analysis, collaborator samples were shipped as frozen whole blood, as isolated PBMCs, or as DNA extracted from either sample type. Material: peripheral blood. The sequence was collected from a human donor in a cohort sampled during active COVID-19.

The nucleotides read TGCGCCAGCAGCTTACAGGGGTTTGGTGAAAAACTGTTTTTT. This yields the protein CASSLQGFGEKLFF. The V gene is TRBV5-1 and the J gene is TRBJ1-4; 7 bases in the middle match TRBD1. The CDR3 numbers 14 residues from cysteine through phenylalanine. Solely the CDR3 DNA is kept, with 42 bases framed from the first base. The germline V gene provides CDR1 SGHRS and CDR2 YFSETQ. Unmatched junction bases come to 5, with V trimmed by 2 bases and J by 7 bases.